The 5 T cell receptor beta chains presented below share a single source sample, sequenced in a study of blood T cell repertoires in COVID-19. Method: immunoSEQ multiplex PCR; TCRdb's copy keeps in-frame clones and lacks some. The sample lists under 300,000 clones, around 81% seen once, with around 3% in the top ten. Material: peripheral blood. The receptors stem from an older woman with active or convalescent COVID-19.

This rearrangement joins TRBV2 to TRBJ2-2; 7 nucleotides match TRBD1. This CDR3 is 14 amino acids long. The V and J ends lost 7 bases and 1 base, in that order; junction bases with no gene match: 3. Germline-derived CDR1 and CDR2 are SNHLY and FYNNEI. CDR3 amino acids: CASTDRVNTGELFF. In DNA, the CDR3 is TGTGCCAGCACAGACAGGGTGAACACCGGGGAGCTGTTTTTT.

This clone was found once. V and J are TRBV27 and TRBJ2-7, with D possibly matching TRBD2 (6 bases). The CDR3 sequence is 12 residues long. V lost 3 bases and J lost 4, with 7 bases in between. Germline CDR1 reads MNHEY; CDR2 reads SMNVEV (reference sequence). CDR3: CASSLGGYEQYF. CDR3 nucleotide sequence: TGTGCCAGCAGTTTGGGGGGTTACGAGCAGTACTTC.

The rearrangement links TRBV30 to TRBJ1-1; no clear D gene. In germline, CDR1 is GTSNPN, CDR2 SVGIG (reference sequence). This CDR3 comprises 13 residues. The V gene lost 7 bases and the J gene lost 3 bases, with 15 bases spanning the gap. The DNA of the CDR3 is TGTGCCTTTATGAGAGGGCAGTACACTGAAGCTTTCTTT. This gives the protein CAFMRGQYTEAFF.

The V gene is TRBV7-9, the J gene TRBJ1-3; D may be TRBD1 (5 bases). Germline V lookup: CDR1 SEHNR, CDR2 FQNEAQ (reference sequence). The V gene lost 3 bases and the J gene lost 4 bases, with 10 bases spanning the gap. The CDR3 has 14 residues. The CDR3 here is CASSFKGRGNTIYF. DNA for the CDR3: TGTGCCAGCAGCTTTAAGGGGAGGGGAAACACCATATATTTT. The full variable domain, completed using reference TRBV7-9 and TRBJ1-3, is DTGVSQNPRHKITKRGQNVTFRCDPISEHNRLYWYRQTLGQGPEFLTYFQNEAQLEKSRLLSDRFSAERPKGSFSTLEIQRTEQGDSAMYLCASSFKGRGNTIYFGEGSWLTVV.

This clone appeared a few times. The rearrangement joins TRBV7-6 to TRBJ2-7, with 7 nucleotides matching TRBD1. V shed 0 bases and J 3 bases; nucleotides not matched to a gene: 8. The CDR3 is made up of 16 amino acids. Germline V gene lookup returns CDR1 SGHVS and CDR2 FNYEAQ. CDR3: CASSLAARDSSYEQYF. CDR3 sequence (DNA): TGTGCCAGCAGCTTAGCTGCCAGGGACAGTAGCTACGAGCAGTACTTC.